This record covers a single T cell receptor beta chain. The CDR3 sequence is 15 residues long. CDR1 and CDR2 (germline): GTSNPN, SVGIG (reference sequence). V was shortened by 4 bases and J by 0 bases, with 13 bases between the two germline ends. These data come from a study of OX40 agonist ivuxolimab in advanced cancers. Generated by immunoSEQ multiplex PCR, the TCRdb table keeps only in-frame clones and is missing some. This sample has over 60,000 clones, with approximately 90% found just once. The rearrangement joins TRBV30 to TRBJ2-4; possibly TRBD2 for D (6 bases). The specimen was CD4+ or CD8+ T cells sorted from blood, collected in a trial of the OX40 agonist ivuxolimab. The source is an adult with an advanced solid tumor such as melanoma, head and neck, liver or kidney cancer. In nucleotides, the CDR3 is TGTGCCTGGATGGGAGCGGGCCTAGCCAAAAACATTCAGTACTTC. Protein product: CAWMGAGLAKNIQYF.